The clone carrying this TCR beta chain was observed a handful of times. Germline loops: CDR1 SGDLS, CDR2 YYNGEE. The CDR3 totals 11 residues. V shed 4 bases and J shed 11 bases, with 12 bases lying between them. The data stem from a study of blood T cell repertoires in COVID-19. In the original processing: Estimated nucleated cell counts came from reference gene primer amplification. TCRdb's copy holds only in-frame clones and misses some; the assay was immunoSEQ multiplex PCR. The DNA gave D and trimming, while V, J and clone size come from that table. The data contain roughly 68,000 clones, 88% of them singletons.

The chain recombines TRBV9 with TRBJ1-2, with D possibly matching TRBD1 (6 bases). Sample: peripheral blood. This TCR derives from a woman in her fifties or sixties with COVID-19, enrolled during active disease. CDR3 bases: TGTGCCAGCAGCCGCGGGGGCGGGTACACCTTC. Amino acids: CASSRGGGYTF.